In this sample, the clone carrying this T cell receptor (beta chain) turned up once. Cells designated naive CD8 were CD45RO-negative and were positively selected for CCR7, with terminally differentiated effector memory CD45RA+ cells excluded. These data belong to a study of shared clonotypes between healthy human individuals. This CDR3 is 15 amino acids long. Germline V lookup: CDR1 SGHTA, CDR2 FQGNSA. V was trimmed by 4 bases and J by 7 bases, leaving 17 bases between them. Genomic DNA from each subset was divided evenly over several immunoSEQ plates. In the source study's methods: With immunoSEQ giving junction-only sequences and no quality scores, filtering differed. The method was immunoSEQ multiplex PCR; TCRdb's version includes in-frame clones alone and lacks a portion of them. For V, J and clone size, that table is used; D and trimming come from the DNA. This table holds about 680,000 clones, 92% found once.

The rearrangement links TRBV7-2 to TRBJ2-1; D is unresolved. The sample consisted of naive CD8+ T cells sorted from blood. This sequence was found in a man aged 25 to 45 in good health. The CDR3 reads CASSYIRVAGNEQFF. DNA for the CDR3: TGTGCCAGCAGCTACATAAGGGTTGCTGGGAATGAGCAGTTCTTC.